This T cell receptor (beta chain) was recovered during a study of blood T cell repertoires in COVID-19. Study background: Samples came from the United States, Italy and Spain, spanning acute and convalescent COVID-19. T cells, B-cell-depleted T cells, or PBMCs provided the cDNA or gDNA that served as material.

Trimming removed 8 bases from V and 6 bases from J, with 17 bases in between. The germline CDR1 and CDR2 sequences are SNHLY and FYNNEI. This CDR3 is built from 13 residues. TCRdb's copy holds only in-frame clones and misses some; the assay was immunoSEQ multiplex PCR. The sample lists 110,000 or so clones, over 70% occurring once. The V call is TRBV2, the J call TRBJ2-7; D may be TRBD2 (6 bases). This receptor was obtained from a man in his forties or fifties with acute or convalescent COVID-19. Sequenced input: peripheral blood. In DNA, the CDR3 is TGTGCCAGCCGGCTTAGCGGAGAACCCGAGCAGTACTTC. Translation gives CASRLSGEPEQYF.